Each of the 8 T cell receptor beta chains below was sequenced from the same sample in a study of cytomegalovirus exposure and HLA in healthy donors. This table comes from immunoSEQ multiplex PCR, and its TCRdb copy is limited to in-frame clones, with some not included. The table has some 190,000 clones, about 89% seen once; the top ten hold around 7.2%. The sequenced sample consisted of PBMCs. These TCRs come from a man aged 25 to 40 in good health and CMV-seropositive.

V gene TRBV19 combines with J gene TRBJ2-3; 14 nucleotides match TRBD2. CDR1 LNHDA and CDR2 SQIVND come from the germline V gene (reference sequence). Losses at the gene ends were 7 bases for V and 1 base for J; bases not matched to a gene: 7. The CDR3 covers 17 residues. The CDR3 is CASTGTSGSRGTDTQYF. The DNA of the CDR3 is TGTGCCAGTACCGGGACTAGCGGGAGTCGGGGCACAGATACGCAGTATTTT.

This clone was seen only once. The V gene is TRBV20-1, the J gene TRBJ1-2; D is uncertain. Germline V CDR1 and CDR2: DFQATT, SNEGSKA (reference sequence). The CDR3 is 11 amino acids. Trimming took off 4 bases at V and 1 base at J, with 4 bases between the two ends. CDR3 sequence reads: CSAKVNYGYTF. Written as DNA, the CDR3 is TGCAGTGCTAAAGTTAACTATGGCTACACCTTC.

V and J are TRBV2 and TRBJ2-7, with 8 positions matching TRBD2. CDR1 and CDR2 (germline): SNHLY, FYNNEI. This CDR3 spans 18 amino acids. V lost 9 bases and J lost 0; bases outside the gene matches: 19. This CDR3 reads CARNRDRSPSGRSYEQYF. As DNA, the CDR3 is TGTGCCAGGAACCGGGACCGAAGCCCTAGCGGGCGCTCCTACGAGCAGTACTTC.

The chain is built from TRBV30 and TRBJ1-1; a weak D match, TRBD1 (6 bases). This CDR3 region has 14 residues. Trimming took off 2 bases at V and 4 bases at J, with 14 bases between the two ends. The V gene's germline CDR1 is GTSNPN and CDR2 SVGIG (reference sequence). CDR3 nucleotides: TGTGCCTGGAGTCTGACAGGCGGAAGCACTGAAGCTTTCTTT. The encoded protein is CAWSLTGGSTEAFF.

The chain recombines TRBV27 with TRBJ1-6; no clear D. CDR3 length equals 13 residues. V lost 5 bases and J lost 9, with 11 bases in between. CDR1 MNHEY and CDR2 SMNVEV come from the germline V gene (reference sequence). Here the CDR3 reads CASSPQQVSPLHF. In DNA, the CDR3 is TGTGCCAGCAGTCCACAGCAGGTTTCACCCCTCCACTTT.

The chain combines TRBV5-1 with TRBJ2-7, with TRBD1 as a possible D gene (6 bases). V was clipped by 3 bases and J by 5 bases, with 15 bases between them. The CDR3 spans 14 residues. Germline CDR1 is SGHRS and CDR2 is YFSETQ. The CDR3 sequence: CASSSRDTTDEQYF. The DNA for the CDR3 is TGCGCCAGCAGCTCCCGGGACACGACTGACGAGCAGTACTTC.

The chain combines TRBV5-1 with TRBJ2-5; 9 bases align to TRBD1. J gave up 4 bases and V 4 bases, and 5 bases lay outside the gene matches. The CDR3 is made up of 14 amino acids. Germline loops: CDR1 SGHRS, CDR2 YFSETQ. The CDR3 here is CASSGQGRGETQYF. In DNA, the CDR3 is TGCGCCAGCAGCGGACAGGGGCGCGGAGAGACCCAGTACTTC.

This chain connects TRBV6-6 to TRBJ1-2; D not resolved. V shed 6 bases and J shed 2 bases, with 16 bases lying between them. The CDR3 consists of 15 residues. Germline CDR1 and CDR2: MNHNY and SVGAGI (reference sequence). Written as DNA, the CDR3 is TGTGCCAGCAGCTCCCGGATCACCGAAAACTATGGCTACACCTTC. It encodes CASSSRITENYGYTF.